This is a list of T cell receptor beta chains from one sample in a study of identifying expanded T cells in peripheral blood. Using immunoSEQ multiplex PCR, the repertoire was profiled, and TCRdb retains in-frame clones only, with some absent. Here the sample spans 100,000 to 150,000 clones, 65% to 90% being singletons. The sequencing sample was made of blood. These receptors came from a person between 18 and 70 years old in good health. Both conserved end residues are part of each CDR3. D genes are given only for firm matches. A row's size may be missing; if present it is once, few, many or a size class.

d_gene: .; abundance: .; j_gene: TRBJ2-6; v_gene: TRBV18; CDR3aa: CASSPPWAGANVLTF; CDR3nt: TGTGCCAGCTCACCACCCTGGGCTGGGGCCAACGTCCTGACTTTC
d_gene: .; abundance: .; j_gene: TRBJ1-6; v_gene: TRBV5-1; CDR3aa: CASSLGAGSYNSPLHF; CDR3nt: TGCGCCAGCAGCTTGGGGGCGGGCTCCTATAATTCACCCCTCCACTTT
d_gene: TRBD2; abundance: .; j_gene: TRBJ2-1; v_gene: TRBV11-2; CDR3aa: CASRFSGGANNEQFF; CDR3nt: TGTGCCAGCAGGTTTAGCGGGGGGGCCAACAATGAGCAGTTCTTC
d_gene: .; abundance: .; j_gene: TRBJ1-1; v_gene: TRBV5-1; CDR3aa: CASSVGPTNTEAFF; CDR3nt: TGCGCCAGCAGCGTTGGACCGACGAACACTGAAGCTTTCTTT
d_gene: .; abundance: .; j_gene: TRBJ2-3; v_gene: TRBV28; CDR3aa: CASLESPSTDTQYF; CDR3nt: TGTGCCAGCTTAGAAAGTCCTAGCACAGATACGCAGTATTTT
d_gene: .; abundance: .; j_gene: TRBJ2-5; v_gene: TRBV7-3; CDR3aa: CASSPTAPLEETQYF; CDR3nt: TGTGCCAGCAGCCCGACAGCGCCGCTAGAAGAGACCCAGTACTTC
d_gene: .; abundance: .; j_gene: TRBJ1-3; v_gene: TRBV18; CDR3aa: CASSPNSVNTIYF; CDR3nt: TGTGCCAGCTCACCAAATTCGGTGAACACCATATATTTT
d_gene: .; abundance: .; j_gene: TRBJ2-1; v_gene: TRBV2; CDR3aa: CASSAGENEQFF; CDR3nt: TGTGCCAGCAGTGCAGGAGAGAATGAGCAGTTCTTC
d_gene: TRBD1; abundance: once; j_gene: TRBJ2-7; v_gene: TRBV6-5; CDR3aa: CASSRGTGGSYEQYF; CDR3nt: TGTGCCAGCAGTAGAGGGACAGGGGGCTCCTACGAGCAGTACTTC
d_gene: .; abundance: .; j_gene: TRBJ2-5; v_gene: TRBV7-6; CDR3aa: CASSRQNLQETQYF; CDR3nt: TGTGCCAGCAGCCGACAGAACCTCCAAGAGACCCAGTACTTC
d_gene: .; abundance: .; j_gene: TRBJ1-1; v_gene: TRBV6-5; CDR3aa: CASTQGMNTEAFF; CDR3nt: TGTGCCAGCACCCAGGGCATGAACACTGAAGCTTTCTTT
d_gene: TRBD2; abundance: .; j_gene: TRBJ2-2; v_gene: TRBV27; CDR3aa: CASSLFGTSGLALFF; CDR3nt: TGTGCCAGCAGTTTATTTGGTACTAGCGGCCTGGCGCTGTTTTTT
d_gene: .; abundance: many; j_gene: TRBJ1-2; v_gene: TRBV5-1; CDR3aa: CASRIEEGTNYGYTF; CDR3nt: TGCGCCAGCAGAATAGAAGAGGGAACCAACTATGGCTACACCTTC
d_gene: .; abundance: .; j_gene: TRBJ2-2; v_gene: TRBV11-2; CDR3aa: CASSLALAISGELFF; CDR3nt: TGTGCCAGCAGCTTAGCCCTAGCGATTTCCGGGGAGCTGTTTTTT
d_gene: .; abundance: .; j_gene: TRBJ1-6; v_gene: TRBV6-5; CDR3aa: CASSRKVAGNSPLHF; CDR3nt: TGTGCCAGCAGCCGCAAGGTCGCTGGGAATTCACCCCTCCACTTT
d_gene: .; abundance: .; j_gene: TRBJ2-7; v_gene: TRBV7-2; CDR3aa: CASSLDTNYEQYF; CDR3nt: TGTGCCAGCAGCTTAGACACCAACTACGAGCAGTACTTC
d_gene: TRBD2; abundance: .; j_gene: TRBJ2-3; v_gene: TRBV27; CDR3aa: CASRRPASGGTGQYF; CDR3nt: TGTGCCAGCAGGAGGCCGGCTAGCGGGGGGACTGGGCAGTATTTT
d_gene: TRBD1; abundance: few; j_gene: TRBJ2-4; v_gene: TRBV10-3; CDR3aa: CAISERGTEGRQYF; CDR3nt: TGTGCCATCAGTGAACGTGGGACAGAAGGTCGGCAGTACTTC
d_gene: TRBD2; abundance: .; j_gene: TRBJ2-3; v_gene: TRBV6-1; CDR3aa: CASSDLRLAGGHADTQYF; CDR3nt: TGTGCCAGCAGTGATCTCAGACTAGCGGGGGGGCACGCGGATACGCAGTATTTT
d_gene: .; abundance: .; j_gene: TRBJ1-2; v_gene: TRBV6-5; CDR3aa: CASRIQDFYNYGYTF; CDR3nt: TGTGCCAGCAGGATACAGGACTTTTATAACTATGGCTACACCTTC
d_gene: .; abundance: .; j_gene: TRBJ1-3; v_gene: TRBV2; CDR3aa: CASSDGGSSGNTIYF; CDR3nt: TGTGCCAGCAGTGATGGAGGGAGCTCTGGAAACACCATATATTTT
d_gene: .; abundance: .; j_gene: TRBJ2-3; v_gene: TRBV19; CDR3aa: CASIGWQQTDTQYF; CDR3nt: TGTGCCAGTATTGGGTGGCAGCAAACAGATACGCAGTATTTT
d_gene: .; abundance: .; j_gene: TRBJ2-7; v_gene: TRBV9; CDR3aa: CASSAELGDFYEQYF; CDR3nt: TGTGCCAGCAGCGCTGAATTAGGGGATTTCTACGAGCAGTACTTC
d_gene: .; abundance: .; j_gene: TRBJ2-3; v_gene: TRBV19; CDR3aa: CASSRGAGRADTQYF; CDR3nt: TGTGCCAGTAGTCGGGGGGCAGGTCGGGCAGATACGCAGTATTTT